The text below deals with one T cell receptor (beta chain). The antigen is unknown. The junction had 6 bases not matched to a gene; V was cut back by 4 bases and J by 2 bases. In germline, CDR1 is LGHNA, CDR2 YNFKEQ. This CDR3 region has 16 residues. This entry comes from a study of cytomegalovirus exposure and HLA in healthy donors. The PCR contained 60 Vbeta and 13 Jbeta primers. Assay: immunoSEQ multiplex PCR; the TCRdb copy retains only in-frame clones and omits some. This sample has about 150,000 clones, with approximately 80% found just once. Overall study findings and caveats: Despite most TCR sequences being rare, some public TCRs occurred in many donors. Later work associated fewer than 20,000 TCR beta sequences with HLA alleles at 0.05 false discovery rate. With further analysis later on, most CMV-associated TCR beta chains appeared HLA-restricted.

Sequenced sample: PBMCs. The sequence came from a middle-aged woman in good health and CMV-seronegative. The chain carries TRBV4-2 and TRBJ2-5; the match to TRBD2 covers 11 bases. In nucleotides, the CDR3 is TGTGCCAGCAGCCTCCGACTAGCGGGACCGCAAGAGACCCAGTACTTC. It is translated as CASSLRLAGPQETQYF.